The entry below describes one T cell receptor beta chain. The antigen this receptor binds is unknown. Base qualities are not provided; no much larger clone lies one nucleotide away. The CDR3 numbers 17 residues from cysteine through phenylalanine. Just CDR3 DNA is preserved here, 51 bases in frame from base 1. V is pared back by 6 bases and J by 10 bases, with 28 bases lying between the germline termini. Looking up the germline V gene yields CDR1 MNHEY and CDR2 SVGEGT. The source of the sample is a study of human T cells and chemical hapten exposure (dated by TCRdb to the early 2020s). Concerning the study at large: For sensitization, 2% DPC in acetone was applied to a roughly 2 cm by roughly 2 cm area of upper inner arm skin. Weekly therapeutic DPC doses were additionally applied to the scalp of patients throughout the roughly 23-week study period. Patch testing on the upper back used Finn chambers containing 0.01% DPC, with scoring done after 6 days according to International Contact Dermatitis Research Group standards. Most of the patients in the cohort were female, and the cohort covered alopecia areata with under or over 50% scalp involvement, alopecia totalis and alopecia universalis. The libraries were sequenced as a pool, and the TCR yield per sample differed mostly because of small variations in library volumes within the pool. In alopecia patients, the study followed how the peripheral blood TCR repertoire changed in vivo over primary and secondary sensitization to diphenylcyclopropenone (DPC), a hapten. Blood was sampled from patients pre-sensitization (week 0) and at 2, 6 and about 24 weeks after DPC sensitization. Twenty-nine alopecia patients gave blood for TCR sequencing at one to four time points (pre-sensitization, 2, 6 and 24 weeks). Study-wide findings and limitations: Patch test score correlated positively with the number of PT1 expanded TCRs, reaching significance at thresholds 8, 16 and 32 but not at 4. After repeated subsampling, the strength of the expansion versus patch-test correlation and the threshold at which it became significant changed. All patients had alopecia, a presumed autoimmune disease, so their immune response might differ from that of healthy individuals. Significantly more large CDR3 similarity clusters were formed by expanded TCRs than by pre-sensitization or healthy control sets, consistent with antigen-driven responses. No change with DPC sensitization was found in the number of TCRs above 1 in 1000 frequency, and no evidence of global repertoire structure alterations was found.

The library was obtained by RACE. Sequencing used a NextSeq 500. During library preparation, unique molecular identifiers were attached to individual cDNA molecules so that TCRs could be counted quantitatively and reproducibly. Each blood RNA sample was used to sequence both TCR alpha and TCR beta chains. As for how the authors treated the data: The median number of TCRs per sample was around 96,000, ranging from 23,224 to 690,600. The Decombinator software suite was used to annotate the V, J and CDR3 of the TCR reads. To make PS versus PT1 abundance plots, every sample was subsampled to the same number of TCRs (28,000). TCRs were defined as expanded if absent before sensitization and observed at least eight times at the 2-week time point. TCRdb's own reprocessing of the public reads used fastp at Q25 and MiXCR and kept productive beta chains. All rows with the same CDR3 protein become a single entry with the most common DNA and genes. These V and J calls derive from TCRdb rather than the authors' analysis. This sample is represented by about 74,000 distinct CDR3 sequences; 13% to 15% of them were singletons. Roughly 4.8% of the sample is taken by the ten largest.

Taken with the paper, the label for time point translates to: pre-sensitization, week 0. The treatment or condition label, read with the paper, signifies: therapeutic diphenylcyclopropenone sensitization with weekly scalp DPC. At each patch-test visit, blood was drawn before the patch test was applied. Patients were eligible if aged 18 to 70, diagnosed with alopecia and judged suitable for DPC therapy, and pregnant patients were excluded. Total RNA was isolated from unfractionated whole blood collected in Tempus Blood RNA tubes. The sequencing here drew on whole blood, taken in connection with sensitization to the hapten diphenylcyclopropenone (DPC). The rearranged segments are TRBV6-2 or TRBV6-3 and TRBJ2-1; the D gene cannot be resolved reliably. The source of this sequence is a woman between 50 and 59 years old with alopecia areata. Some clones in this sample may be carry-over from other donors' samples. The CDR3 reads CASSEPLDFLGSGEQFF. Here is the DNA: TGTGCCAGCAGCGAACCCTTAGATTTTTTGGGGTCGGGCGAGCAGTTCTTC.